This T cell receptor beta chain comes out of a study of T cell responses to AZD1222 COVID-19 vaccine. Study-wide findings and caveats: Recipients of two AZD1222 doses showed rising Spike-specific TCR breadth and depth. Possibly, clonal diversity was underestimated; donors were largely white British and included more females.

Only in-frame clones appear in the TCRdb table, and some are missing; sequencing was by immunoSEQ multiplex PCR. The data hold 120,000 to 150,000 clones, with roughly nine tenths observed a single time. This CDR3 has 15 residues. Germline assignment: CDR1 MNHEY and CDR2 SVGAGI. V lost 6 bases and J lost 10; bases outside the gene matches: 9. As for this clone: The antigen is unknown.

This TCR was recovered from an adult who received the AZD1222 COVID-19 vaccine. V usage is TRBV6-5 and J usage is TRBJ1-6; 10 nucleotides agree with TRBD1. Sequenced material: peripheral blood, taken 28 days after the second AZD1222 dose. The CDR3 nucleotides read TGTGCCAGCAGGACCGGACAGGGGGTACGATCACCCCTCCACTTT. Translating gives CASRTGQGVRSPLHF.